This TCR beta chain was recovered during a study of cytomegalovirus exposure and HLA in healthy donors. General study results and limits: Later work found most CMV-associated TCR beta chains apparently HLA-restricted. Most of the TCR beta V segments (in an earlier analysis) were productive either about 87% or about 30% of the time.

Turning to this clone: Its specificity is not known.

Looked up from germline, CDR1 is SNHLY and CDR2 is FYNNEI. This CDR3 contains 13 residues. After removal of 7 bases from V and 6 bases from J, the junction contained 5 bases not matched to a gene. The PCR contained 60 Vbeta and 13 Jbeta primers. This table comes from immunoSEQ multiplex PCR, and its TCRdb copy is limited to in-frame clones, with some not included. The sample records 85,000 to 130,000 clones, roughly 71% being singletons. Sequenced: PBMCs. The rearrangement links TRBV2 to TRBJ1-2, with 10 bases that match TRBD1. This clonotype was obtained from a male donor in good health and CMV-seropositive. CDR3 sequence: CASNDRGLHGYTF. CDR3 sequence (DNA): TGTGCCAGCAACGACAGGGGGCTCCATGGCTACACCTTC.